This T cell receptor beta chain is drawn from a study of shared clonotypes between healthy human individuals. This clone has just one count. Naive CD8 cells, CD45RO-negative and positively selected for CCR7, excluded terminally differentiated effector memory CD45RA+ cells. Method: immunoSEQ multiplex PCR; TCRdb's copy keeps in-frame clones and lacks some. The data show about 820,000 clones, with 85% to 95% seen just once and under 30% held by the top ten. The sequence derives from a man aged 30 to 39 in good health. Specimen: naive CD8+ T cells sorted from blood.

The CDR3 DNA sequence: TGCAGCGTTGCGGCCATCGGCCCGGATTTTGGAAACACCATATATTTT. It codes for CSVAAIGPDFGNTIYF. The chain employs TRBV29-1 and TRBJ1-3; D is uncertain. V lost 4 bases to trimming and J lost 3 bases, with 19 bases between them. The CDR3 is 16 residues long. Germline CDR1 SQVTM, CDR2 ANQGSEA. The complete variable domain, with remaining parts taken from reference TRBV29-1 and TRBJ1-3, reads SAVISQKPSRDICQRGTSLTIQCQVDSQVTMMFWYRQQPGQSLTLIATANQGSEATYESGFVIDKFPISRPNLTFSTLTVSNMSPEDSSIYLCSVAAIGPDFGNTIYFGEGSWLTVV.